The subject of this entry is one T cell receptor (beta chain). Trimming left V 3 bases short and J 0 bases short, with 6 bases between. The CDR3 runs 14 residues. Germline assignment: CDR1 SEHNR and CDR2 FQNEAQ (reference sequence). Measured with immunoSEQ multiplex PCR; TCRdb has only the in-frame clones, and not every one. The sample lists 250,000 to 350,000 clones, 85% occurring once. This entry comes from a study of blood T cell repertoires in COVID-19. The chain couples TRBV7-9 to TRBJ1-3; D gene uncertain. Specimen: PBMCs or T cells enriched from blood (not recorded which). The TCR comes from a woman in her forties or fifties who had recovered from COVID-19. As DNA, the CDR3 is TGTGCCAGCAGCTTTTCTAGCTCTGGAAACACCATATATTTT. Protein: CASSFSSSGNTIYF.